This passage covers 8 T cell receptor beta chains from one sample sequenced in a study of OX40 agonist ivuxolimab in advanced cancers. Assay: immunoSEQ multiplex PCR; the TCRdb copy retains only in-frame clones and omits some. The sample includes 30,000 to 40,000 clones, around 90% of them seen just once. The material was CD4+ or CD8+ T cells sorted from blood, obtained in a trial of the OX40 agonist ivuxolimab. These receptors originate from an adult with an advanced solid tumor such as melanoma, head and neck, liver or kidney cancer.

CDR3: CAWSVTGAGEQYF. The CDR3 nucleotides read TGTGCCTGGAGTGTAACAGGGGCAGGAGAGCAGTACTTC. The chain is built from TRBV30 and TRBJ2-7; 7 nucleotides match TRBD1. Germline loops: CDR1 GTSNPN, CDR2 SVGIG (reference sequence). With V trimmed by 0 bases and J by 7 bases, 6 bases remained unmatched. This CDR3 has 13 amino acids. The full variable domain, with the rest looked up from reference TRBV30 and TRBJ2-7, is SQTIHQWPATLVQPVGSPLSLECTVEGTSNPNLYWYRQAAGRGLQLLFYSVGIGQISSEVPQNLSASRPQDRQFILSSKKLLLSDSGFYLCAWSVTGAGEQYFGPGTRLTVT.

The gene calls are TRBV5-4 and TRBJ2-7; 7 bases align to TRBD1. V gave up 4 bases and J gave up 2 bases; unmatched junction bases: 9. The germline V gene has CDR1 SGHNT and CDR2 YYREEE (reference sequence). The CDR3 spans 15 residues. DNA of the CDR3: TGTGCCAGCAGCCCCCATCGGGACAGCCCCTACGAGCAGTACTTC. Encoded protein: CASSPHRDSPYEQYF.

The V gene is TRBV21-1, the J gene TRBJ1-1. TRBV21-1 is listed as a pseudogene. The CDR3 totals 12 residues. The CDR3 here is CASSPQILMAFF. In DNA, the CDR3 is TGTGCCAGCAGCCCTCAGATCCTAATGGCTTTCTTT.

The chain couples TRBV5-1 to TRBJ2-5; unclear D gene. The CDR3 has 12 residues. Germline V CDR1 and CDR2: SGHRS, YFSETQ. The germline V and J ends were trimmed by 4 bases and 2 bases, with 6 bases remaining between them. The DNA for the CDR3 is TGCGCCAGCAGCGAACCTCAAGAGACCCAGTACTTC. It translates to CASSEPQETQYF.

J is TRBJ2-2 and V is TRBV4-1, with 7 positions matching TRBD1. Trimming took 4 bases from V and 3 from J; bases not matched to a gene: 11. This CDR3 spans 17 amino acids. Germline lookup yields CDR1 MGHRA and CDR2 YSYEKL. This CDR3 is CASSRKGQGEDTGELFF. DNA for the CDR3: TGCGCCAGCAGCCGAAAGGGGCAGGGGGAAGACACCGGGGAGCTGTTTTTT.

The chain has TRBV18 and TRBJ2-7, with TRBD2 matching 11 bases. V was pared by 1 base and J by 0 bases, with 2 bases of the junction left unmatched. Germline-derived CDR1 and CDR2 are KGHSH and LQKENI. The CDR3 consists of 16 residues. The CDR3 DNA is TGTGCCAGCTCACCACTAGCGGGAGGGAGCTCCTACGAGCAGTACTTC. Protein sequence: CASSPLAGGSSYEQYF.

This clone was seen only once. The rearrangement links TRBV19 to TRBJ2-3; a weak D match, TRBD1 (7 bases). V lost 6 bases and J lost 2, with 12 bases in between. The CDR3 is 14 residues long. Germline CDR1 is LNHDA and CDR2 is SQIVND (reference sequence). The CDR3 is CASSQGGFTDTQYF. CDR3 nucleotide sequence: TGTGCCAGTAGCCAGGGGGGTTTCACAGATACGCAGTATTTT. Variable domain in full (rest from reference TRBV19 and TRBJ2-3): DGGITQSPKYLFRKEGQNVTLSCEQNLNHDAMYWYRQDPGQGLRLIYYSQIVNDFQKGDIAEGYSVSREKKESFPLTVTSAQKNPTAFYLCASSQGGFTDTQYFGPGTRLTVL.

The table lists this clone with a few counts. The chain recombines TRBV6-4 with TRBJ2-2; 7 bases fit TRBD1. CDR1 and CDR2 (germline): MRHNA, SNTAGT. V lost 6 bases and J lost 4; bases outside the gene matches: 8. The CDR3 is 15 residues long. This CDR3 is CASSPGTATTGELFF. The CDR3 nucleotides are TGTGCCAGCAGCCCCGGGACAGCCACCACCGGGGAGCTGTTTTTT.